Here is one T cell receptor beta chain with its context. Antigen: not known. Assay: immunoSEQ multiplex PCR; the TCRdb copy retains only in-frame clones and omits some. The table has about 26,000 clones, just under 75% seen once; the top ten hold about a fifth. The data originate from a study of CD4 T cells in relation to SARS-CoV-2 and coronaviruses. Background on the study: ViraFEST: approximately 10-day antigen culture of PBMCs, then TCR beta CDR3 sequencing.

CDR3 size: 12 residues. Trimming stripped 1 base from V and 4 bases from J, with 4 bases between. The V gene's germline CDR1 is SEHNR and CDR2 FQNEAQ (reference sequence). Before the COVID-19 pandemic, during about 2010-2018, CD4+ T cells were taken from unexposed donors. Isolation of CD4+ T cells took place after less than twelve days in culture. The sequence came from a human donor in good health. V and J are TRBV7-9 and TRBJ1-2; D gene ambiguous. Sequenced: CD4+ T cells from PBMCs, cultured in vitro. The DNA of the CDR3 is TGTGCCAGCAGCTTAGAAGGCTATGGCTACACCTTC. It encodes CASSLEGYGYTF.